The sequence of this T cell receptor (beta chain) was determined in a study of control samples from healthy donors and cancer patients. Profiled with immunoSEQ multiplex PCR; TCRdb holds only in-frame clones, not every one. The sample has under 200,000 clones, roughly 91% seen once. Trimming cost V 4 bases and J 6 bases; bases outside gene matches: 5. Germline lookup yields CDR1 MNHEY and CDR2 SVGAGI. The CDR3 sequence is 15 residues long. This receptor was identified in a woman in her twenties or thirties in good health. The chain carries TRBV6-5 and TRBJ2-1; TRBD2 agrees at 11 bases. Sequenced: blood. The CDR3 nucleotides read TGTGCCAGCAGTTCCATAGCGGGGGGGCCCAATGAGCAGTTCTTC. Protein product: CASSSIAGGPNEQFF.